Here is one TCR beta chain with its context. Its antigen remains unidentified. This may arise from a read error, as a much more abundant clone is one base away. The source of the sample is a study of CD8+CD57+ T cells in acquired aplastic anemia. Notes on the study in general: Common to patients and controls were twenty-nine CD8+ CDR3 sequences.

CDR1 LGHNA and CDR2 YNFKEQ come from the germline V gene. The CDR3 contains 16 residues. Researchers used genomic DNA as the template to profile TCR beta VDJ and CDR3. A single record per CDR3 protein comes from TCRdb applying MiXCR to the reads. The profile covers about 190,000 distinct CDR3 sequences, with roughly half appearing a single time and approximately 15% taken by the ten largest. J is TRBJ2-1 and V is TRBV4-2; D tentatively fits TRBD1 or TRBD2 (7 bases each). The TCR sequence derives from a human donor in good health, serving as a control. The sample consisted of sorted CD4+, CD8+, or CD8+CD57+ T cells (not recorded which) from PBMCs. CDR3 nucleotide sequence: TGTGCCAGCAGCCAACAGGGGGGGAATTCCTACAATGAGCAGCTCTTC. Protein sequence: CASSQQGGNSYNEQLF.